Below, 30 T cell receptor beta chains from the same sample are listed, as sequenced in a study of shared clonotypes between healthy human individuals. Here immunoSEQ multiplex PCR was the method, and the copy in TCRdb shows in-frame clones only, minus some. The table has 980,000 or so clones, about three quarters seen once. Source material: memory CD4+ T cells sorted from blood. Stated subset: CD45RA-negative fraction. Source of these receptors: a man in his late teens or twenties in good health.

In DNA form, the CDR3 reads TGCAGCGTTGAAGCCCTTCTAGCGGGAGGTTCAGGGAAACTGTTTTTT. Encoded protein: CSVEALLAGGSGKLFF. The chain recombines TRBV29-1 with TRBJ1-4; D might be TRBD1 (5 bases). V lost 1 base and J 11 bases, leaving 23 bases between the germline ends. Germline CDR1 reads SQVTM; CDR2 reads ANQGSEA. CDR3 length: 16 residues.

Points on this clone: A much bigger clone sits one base away, suggesting this may be a read error. Other DNA sequences from this sample encode an identical CDR3 as well. This chain uses TRBV6-5 with TRBJ1-5; D unresolved. Germline values: CDR1 MNHEY, CDR2 SVGAGI. V dropped 5 bases and J dropped 1 base, with 3 bases sitting between them. The CDR3 loop spans 12 amino acids. CDR3 in DNA: TGTGCCAGCAGTACAAGCAATCAGCCCCAGCATTTT. Translating it yields CASSTSNQPQHF.

The chain carries TRBV2 and TRBJ2-5; tentative D call: TRBD1 (5 bases). CDR1 and CDR2 from the germline V gene are SNHLY and FYNNEI. This CDR3 comprises 13 residues. V lost 7 bases to trimming and J lost 4 bases, with 13 bases between them. This chain's CDR3 is CASTQVPPETQYF. DNA for the CDR3: TGTGCCAGCACACAGGTGCCCCCAGAGACCCAGTACTTC. Combining the CDR3 with reference TRBV2 and TRBJ2-5 gives the whole variable domain EPEVTQTPSHQVTQMGQEVILRCVPISNHLYFYWYRQILGQKVEFLVSFYNNEISEKSEIFDDQFSVERPDGSNFTLKIRSTKLEDSAMYFCASTQVPPETQYFGPGTRLLVL.

The chain joins TRBV4-3 to TRBJ2-2; perhaps D is TRBD1 or TRBD2 (5 bases each). Germline V gene data show CDR1 as LGHNA and CDR2 as YSLEER. CDR3 size: 17 residues. Trimming removed 1 base at V and 1 base at J, with 13 bases between. For the CDR3, the DNA is TGCGCCAGCAGCCAAGCAAGAAGCGGACAGAACACCGGGGAGCTGTTTTTT. Protein: CASSQARSGQNTGELFF.

This clone showed up just once. The chain links TRBV4-1 to TRBJ2-3; a weak D match, TRBD2 (6 bases). The V gene's germline CDR1 is MGHRA and CDR2 YSYEKL. The CDR3 runs 16 residues. V was shortened by 3 bases and J by 6 bases, with 19 bases between the two germline ends. In DNA form, the CDR3 reads TGCGCCAGCAGCCAGGCCGGGACTCCCGGCCGGGATACGCAGTATTTT. Translating gives CASSQAGTPGRDTQYF.

The chain joins TRBV28 to TRBJ1-4, with a tentative D call TRBD1 (5 bases). V was pared by 2 bases and J by 8 bases, with 18 bases between. This CDR3 has 16 amino acids. Germline assignment: CDR1 MDHEN and CDR2 SYDVKM. The CDR3 DNA reads as TGTGCCAGCAGTTTAAGGGCAGGGACTTCCGGGGAAAAACTGTTTTTT. Translating it yields CASSLRAGTSGEKLFF.

This chain connects TRBV11-2 to TRBJ2-1; D gene unclear. Germline V lookup: CDR1 SGHAT, CDR2 FQNNGV. The CDR3 has 15 residues. Trimming pared 4 bases from V and 7 bases from J, leaving 17 bases between. The CDR3 protein is CASSSLLGRLNEQFF. As DNA, the CDR3 is TGTGCCAGCAGCTCCCTCCTCGGACGGCTGAATGAGCAGTTCTTC.

The rearrangement joins TRBV30 to TRBJ1-1; D gene ambiguous. V dropped 3 bases and J dropped 5 bases, with 16 bases sitting between them. The CDR3 is 14 residues long. Germline-derived CDR1 and CDR2 are GTSNPN and SVGIG (reference sequence). Written as DNA, the CDR3 is TGTGCCTGGAGGGATGGCAGGCCATGGACTGAAGCTTTCTTT. It encodes CAWRDGRPWTEAFF.

This rearrangement joins TRBV7-2 to TRBJ2-7; the D is unclear. CDR3 size: 16 residues. Trimming took off 5 bases at V and 4 bases at J, with 21 bases between the two ends. Germline V gives CDR1 SGHTA, CDR2 FQGNSA. CDR3 loop: CASSPRNAAVSYEQYF. As DNA, the CDR3 is TGTGCCAGCAGCCCCCGGAATGCGGCGGTCAGTTACGAGCAGTACTTC.

The rearrangement joins TRBV6-5 to TRBJ2-5; a weak D match, TRBD2 (7 bases). V was cut by 6 bases and J by 2 bases, with 16 bases left in between. From germline, CDR1 is MNHEY and CDR2 SVGAGI. The length of the CDR3 is 15 residues. CDR3 nucleotide sequence: TGTGCCAGCAGCTCGAGAGGGGGGGGTCAAGAGACCCAGTACTTC. Translating it yields CASSSRGGGQETQYF.

The genes are TRBV5-4 and TRBJ2-3, with 14 bases that match TRBD2. The CDR3 totals 17 residues. The junction had 7 bases not matched to a gene; V was cut back by 4 bases and J by 3 bases. CDR1 and CDR2 (germline): SGHNT, YYREEE (reference sequence). In nucleotides, the CDR3 is TGTGCCAGCAGCGTTGGACTAGCGGGGGGAGGGACAGATACGCAGTATTTT. Residues: CASSVGLAGGGTDTQYF.

This chain joins TRBV6-6 and TRBJ2-7, with 9 positions matching TRBD1. CDR3 length: 14 residues. V shed 6 bases, J shed 7 bases, and the junction held 10 bases outside the gene matches. Germline V lookup: CDR1 MNHNY, CDR2 SVGAGI (reference sequence). The CDR3 bases are TGTGCCAGCAGGGGGGGACAGGGCCTATCTGAGCAGTACTTC. The encoded protein is CASRGGQGLSEQYF.

This chain joins TRBV10-3 and TRBJ1-1; D may be TRBD1 (5 bases). The germline gives CDR1 ENHRY, CDR2 SYGVKD. The CDR3 covers 13 residues. V was clipped by 5 bases and J by 3 bases, with 10 bases between them. The CDR3 is CAISQTQDTEAFF. In nucleotides, the CDR3 is TGTGCCATCAGTCAAACACAGGACACTGAAGCTTTCTTT.

This clone was recorded only once. This chain connects TRBV4-3 to TRBJ1-6; D remains ambiguous. CDR1 is LGHNA, CDR2 YSLEER, per germline. The CDR3 totals 15 residues. V was pared by 0 bases and J by 3 bases, with 6 bases between. In nucleotides, the CDR3 is TGCGCCAGCAGCCAAGACGGGAGCTATAATTCACCCCTCCACTTT. Protein sequence: CASSQDGSYNSPLHF.

In this sample, this clone turned up once. The chain recombines TRBV5-1 with TRBJ2-5, with TRBD1 identical over 8 bases. Germline-derived CDR1 and CDR2 are SGHRS and YFSETQ. Trimming cost V 6 bases and J 4 bases; bases outside gene matches: 5. The CDR3 spans 13 residues. CDR3 in DNA: TGCGCCAGCAACCTCGGACAGGGAGAGACCCAGTACTTC. Translating it yields CASNLGQGETQYF. The whole variable domain, remainder taken from reference TRBV5-1 and TRBJ2-5, is KAGVTQTPRYLIKTRGQQVTLSCSPISGHRSVSWYQQTPGQGLQFLFEYFSETQRNKGNFPGRFSGRQFSNSRSEMNVSTLELGDSALYLCASNLGQGETQYFGPGTRLLVL.

The V call is TRBV28, the J call TRBJ1-2; TRBD1 matches at 7 bases. This CDR3 is 15 amino acids long. The ends lost 4 bases at V and 5 bases at J; junction bases unmatched: 10. Looked up from germline, CDR1 is MDHEN and CDR2 is SYDVKM. The chain's CDR3 is CASSSTPGQLYGYTF. The CDR3 DNA reads TGTGCCAGCAGTTCGACCCCGGGACAGTTGTATGGCTACACCTTC.

The chain recombines TRBV5-1 with TRBJ2-7, with D perhaps being TRBD1 or TRBD2 (5 bases each). Germline values: CDR1 SGHRS, CDR2 YFSETQ. This CDR3 has 14 residues. Trimming took off 3 bases at V and 1 base at J, with 11 bases between the two ends. CDR3 DNA: TGCGCCAGCAGCTGGGGGACGGTTTCCTACGAGCAGTACTTC. It yields the protein CASSWGTVSYEQYF.

The rearrangement joins TRBV29-1 to TRBJ2-5, with 9 bases aligning to TRBD1. This CDR3 spans 11 amino acids. Per the germline V gene, CDR1 is SQVTM and CDR2 is ANQGSEA. The J segment lost 5 bases and the V segment lost 8 bases, leaving 3 bases of the junction unmatched. The DNA of the CDR3 is TGCAGCATCGACAGGGGGGAGACCCAGTACTTC. Translated, it gives CSIDRGETQYF.

The chain joins TRBV7-4 to TRBJ1-5; D call uncertain. This CDR3 spans 11 amino acids. V was clipped by 3 bases and J by 6 bases, with 3 bases between them. Germline V lookup: CDR1 SGHVT, CDR2 SQSDAQ. Written as DNA, the CDR3 is TGTGCCAGCAGCTTGGGTCAGCCCCAGCATTTT. Translated, it gives CASSLGQPQHF.

This clone was observed a few times. J is TRBJ1-1 and V is TRBV6-1; possibly TRBD1 for D (6 bases). V lost 6 bases and J 1 base, leaving 9 bases between the germline ends. Germline loops: CDR1 MNHNS, CDR2 SASEGT. The CDR3 is 13 amino acids. The CDR3 DNA reads as TGTGCCAGCAGGACAGGTTGGAACACTGAAGCTTTCTTT. It yields the protein CASRTGWNTEAFF.

This chain uses TRBV10-3 with TRBJ2-7, with TRBD2 matching over 8 bases. This CDR3 comprises 14 residues. Germline CDR1 is ENHRY and CDR2 is SYGVKD. V dropped 10 bases and J dropped 3; count of bases not matched to a gene: 11. In nucleotides, the CDR3 is TGTGCCACCGCTGGCGCGGGGGGCTACTACGAGCAGTACTTC. Its translation is CATAGAGGYYEQYF.

The chain couples TRBV5-1 to TRBJ1-2; D not certain. Germline values: CDR1 SGHRS, CDR2 YFSETQ. The CDR3 contains 14 residues. The germline V and J ends were trimmed by 4 bases and 4 bases, with 14 bases remaining between them. CDR3: CASSPSTPAYGYTF. The CDR3 region has the DNA TGCGCCAGCAGCCCAAGTACTCCCGCCTATGGCTACACCTTC.

The chain uses TRBV14 and TRBJ1-2; the match to TRBD1 covers 7 bases. The J segment lost 4 bases and the V segment lost 4 bases, leaving 0 bases of the junction unmatched. This CDR3 has 12 amino acids. Germline-derived CDR1 and CDR2 are SGHDN and FVKESK. The CDR3 spells CASSRDSYGYTF. The CDR3 DNA sequence: TGTGCCAGCAGCCGGGACAGCTATGGCTACACCTTC.

Details on this clone: Within the sample, other DNA sequences also encode this same CDR3. The V call is TRBV11-2, the J call TRBJ1-1; 8 nucleotides align to TRBD1. V dropped 6 bases and J dropped 4; count of bases not matched to a gene: 7. Germline assignment: CDR1 SGHAT and CDR2 FQNNGV. The CDR3 extends over 14 amino acids. The CDR3 region is CASSSQGAGTEAFF. In DNA, the CDR3 is TGTGCCAGCAGTTCCCAGGGGGCAGGCACTGAAGCTTTCTTT. Combining the CDR3 with reference TRBV11-2 and TRBJ1-1 gives the whole variable domain EAGVAQSPRYKIIEKRQSVAFWCNPISGHATLYWYQQILGQGPKLLIQFQNNGVVDDSQLPKDRFSAERLKGVDSTLKIQPAKLEDSAVYLCASSSQGAGTEAFFGQGTRLTVV.

The chain is built from TRBV19 and TRBJ1-1; D call uncertain. This CDR3 comprises 14 residues. The V end lost 5 bases, the J end lost 1 base, and 11 bases lay between the germline ends. Germline V lookup: CDR1 LNHDA, CDR2 SQIVND (reference sequence). The DNA for the CDR3 is TGTGCCAGTAGTGTGAGGGTGGGGAACACTGAAGCTTTCTTT. This codes for CASSVRVGNTEAFF.

The CDR3, as DNA: TGTGCCAGCAGTTACTCTCTAGCCAACTATGGCTACACCTTC. Amino acid sequence: CASSYSLANYGYTF. V gene TRBV6-6 combines with J gene TRBJ1-2; D is ambiguous. Germline CDR1 is MNHNY and CDR2 is SVGAGI (reference sequence). The CDR3 sequence is 14 residues long. V lost 0 bases, J lost 2 bases, and 7 bases lay in between.

This chain uses TRBV5-1 with TRBJ2-7; weak D call: TRBD2 (5 bases). Germline CDR1 reads SGHRS; CDR2 reads YFSETQ. V was pared by 4 bases and J by 6 bases, with 17 bases between. The CDR3 has 14 amino acids. The CDR3 nucleotides read TGCGCCAGCAGCACCCGGACTGGACCCGCCGAGCAGTACTTC. Protein: CASSTRTGPAEQYF.

V usage is TRBV4-3 and J usage is TRBJ2-7; TRBD2 matches at 11 bases. This CDR3 spans 15 amino acids. J was trimmed by 6 bases and V by 6 bases; bases with no gene match: 10. Germline-derived CDR1 and CDR2 are LGHNA and YSLEER. The CDR3 nucleotides are TGCGCCAGCAGTCTGAGACTAGCGGGACCCCTCGAGCAGTACTTC. Amino acids: CASSLRLAGPLEQYF.

The chain has TRBV15 and TRBJ1-5; tentative D call: TRBD1 (5 bases). The CDR3 covers 14 residues. The germline gives CDR1 LNHNV, CDR2 YYDKDF (reference sequence). Trimming stripped 5 bases from V and 7 bases from J, with 15 bases between. CDR3 bases: TGTGCCACCAGCCCTGGGGGGTTCGGCCAGCCCCAGCATTTT. Protein sequence: CATSPGGFGQPQHF.

V usage is TRBV19 and J usage is TRBJ1-4; no clear D gene. Between the trimmed V and J ends, which lost 7 bases and 8 bases, there was a span of 8 bases. The germline V gene has CDR1 LNHDA and CDR2 SQIVND (reference sequence). This CDR3 has 11 amino acids. The CDR3 region has the DNA TGTGCCAGTACCACGGGGGAAAAACTGTTTTTT. It codes for CASTTGEKLFF. Drawing the rest from reference TRBV19 and TRBJ1-4, the complete variable domain is DGGITQSPKYLFRKEGQNVTLSCEQNLNHDAMYWYRQDPGQGLRLIYYSQIVNDFQKGDIAEGYSVSREKKESFPLTVTSAQKNPTAFYLCASTTGEKLFFGSGTQLSVL.